The source of this TCR beta chain is a study of blood T cells in healthy people across ages. Then a second PCR, running roughly 7 to 11 cycles, was carried out with a sample-barcoded 5' primer and a J-beta primer mix. TCRdb re-derived calls from the 5' RACE reads in MiXCR, one entry per CDR3 protein. The table records some 1.5 million distinct CDR3 sequences, 28% of them present only once. The sequencing sample was made of blood. The receptor's source is a woman aged 25 to 39 in good health.

CDR3: CASSLRTSGNQETQYF. In nucleotides, the CDR3 is TGTGCCAGCAGTTTACGGACTAGCGGGAACCAAGAGACCCAGTACTTC. The chain joins TRBV27 to TRBJ2-5; 12 nucleotides match TRBD2. The length of the CDR3 is 16 residues. CDR1 and CDR2 from the germline V gene are MNHEY and SMNVEV (reference sequence). The ends lost 2 bases at V and 0 bases at J; junction bases unmatched: 1.